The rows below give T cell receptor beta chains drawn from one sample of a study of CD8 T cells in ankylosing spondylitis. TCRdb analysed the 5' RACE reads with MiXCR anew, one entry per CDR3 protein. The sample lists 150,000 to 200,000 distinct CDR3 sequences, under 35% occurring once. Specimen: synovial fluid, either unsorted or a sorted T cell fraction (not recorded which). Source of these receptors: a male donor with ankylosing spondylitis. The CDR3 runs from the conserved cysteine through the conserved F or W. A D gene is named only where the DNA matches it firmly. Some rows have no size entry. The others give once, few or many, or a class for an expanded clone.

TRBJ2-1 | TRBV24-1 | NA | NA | CATEADSDEQFF | TGTGCCACCGAGGCTGACTCCGATGAGCAGTTCTTC
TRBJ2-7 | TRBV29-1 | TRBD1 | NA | CSVEDRRQGPYEQYF | TGCAGCGTTGAAGATCGTAGACAGGGCCCCTACGAGCAGTACTTC
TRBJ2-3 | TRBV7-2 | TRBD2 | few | CASLLAGISDTQYF | TGTGCCAGCCTACTAGCGGGAATTTCAGATACGCAGTATTTT
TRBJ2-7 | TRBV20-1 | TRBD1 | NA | CSARDSRGQNSEQYF | TGCAGTGCTAGAGATTCCAGGGGGCAAAATAGCGAGCAGTACTTC
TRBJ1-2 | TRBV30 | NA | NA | CAWNRRDPYGYTF | TGTGCCTGGAATCGCAGGGATCCGTATGGCTACACCTTC
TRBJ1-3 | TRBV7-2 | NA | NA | CASSPEPSGNTIYF | TGTGCCAGCAGCCCCGAGCCATCCGGAAACACCATATATTTT
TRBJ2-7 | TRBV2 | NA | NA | CASSGGIGDYEQYF | TGTGCCAGCAGTGGGGGGATTGGGGACTACGAGCAGTACTTC
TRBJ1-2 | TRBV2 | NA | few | CASSVRTEYGYTF | TGTGCCAGCAGTGTGAGAACAGAGTATGGCTACACCTTC
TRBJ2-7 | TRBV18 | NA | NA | CASSPGRSYEQYF | TGTGCCAGCTCACCGGGACGCTCCTACGAGCAGTACTTC
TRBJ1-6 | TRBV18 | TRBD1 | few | CASSPETGAGSPLHF | TGTGCCAGCTCACCAGAGACAGGGGCAGGTTCACCCCTCCACTTT
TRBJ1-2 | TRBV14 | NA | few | CASSQDLRNPGGYTF | TGTGCCAGCAGCCAAGATCTGAGGAACCCAGGGGGCTACACCTTC
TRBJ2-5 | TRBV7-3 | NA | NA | CASSLSSLKETQYF | TGTGCCAGCAGCTTAAGCAGCCTCAAGGAGACCCAGTACTTC
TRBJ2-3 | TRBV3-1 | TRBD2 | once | CASSQVLAGGPSTDTQYF | TGTGCCAGCAGCCAAGTACTAGCGGGGGGGCCTAGCACAGATACGCAGTATTTT
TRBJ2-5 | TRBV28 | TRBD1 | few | CASSPFQGAFQETQYF | TGTGCCAGCAGCCCCTTTCAGGGGGCCTTCCAAGAGACCCAGTACTTC
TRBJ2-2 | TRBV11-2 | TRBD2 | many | CASTGGGVAGGPPTGELFF | TGTGCCAGCACCGGAGGCGGGGTAGCGGGGGGACCTCCCACCGGGGAGCTGTTTTTT
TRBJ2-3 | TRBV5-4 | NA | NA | CASSLETDTQYF | TGTGCCAGCAGCTTGGAAACAGATACGCAGTATTTT
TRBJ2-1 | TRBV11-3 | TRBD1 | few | CASSLRGQGLDEQFF | TGTGCCAGCAGCTTACGCGGACAGGGCCTCGATGAGCAGTTCTTC
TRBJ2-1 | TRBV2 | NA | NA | CASSEMGDNEQFF | TGTGCCAGCAGTGAAATGGGCGACAATGAGCAGTTCTTC
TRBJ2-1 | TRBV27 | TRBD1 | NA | CASSLLGTGRYNEQFF | TGTGCCAGCAGTTTACTCGGGACAGGGCGGTACAATGAGCAGTTCTTC
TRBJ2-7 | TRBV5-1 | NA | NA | CASSFINGPYEQYF | TGCGCCAGCAGCTTTATTAACGGCCCTTACGAGCAGTACTTC
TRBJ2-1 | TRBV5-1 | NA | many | CASSLQGRDNEQFF | TGCGCCAGCAGCTTACAGGGTAGGGACAATGAGCAGTTCTTC
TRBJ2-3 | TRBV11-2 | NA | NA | CASSPPTVTDTQYF | TGTGCCAGCAGCCCCCCGACCGTTACAGATACGCAGTATTTT
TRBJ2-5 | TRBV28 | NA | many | CASTLGVGGRQETQYF | TGTGCCAGCACCCTGGGGGTCGGAGGCCGTCAAGAGACCCAGTACTTC
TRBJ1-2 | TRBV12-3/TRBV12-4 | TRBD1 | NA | CASSRPGTANYGYTF | TGTGCCAGCAGTCGGCCGGGGACAGCAAACTATGGCTACACCTTC
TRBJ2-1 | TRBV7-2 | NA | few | CASSLNRANNEQFF | TGTGCCAGCAGCTTAAACAGGGCAAACAATGAGCAGTTCTTC
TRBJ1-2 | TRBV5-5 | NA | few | CASSLYATGVFSTF | TGTGCCAGCAGCTTGTACGCGACAGGAGTTTTTAGCACCTTC
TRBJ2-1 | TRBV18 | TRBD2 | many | CASSPTGLAVEQFF | TGTGCCAGCTCACCCACGGGACTAGCGGTCGAGCAGTTCTTC
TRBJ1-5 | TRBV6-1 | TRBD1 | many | CASRGQGGQPQHF | TGTGCCAGCAGAGGACAGGGTGGTCAGCCCCAGCATTTT
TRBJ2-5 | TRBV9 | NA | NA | CASSVKARETQYF | TGTGCCAGCAGCGTAAAGGCTCGGGAGACCCAGTACTTC
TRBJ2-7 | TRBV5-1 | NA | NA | CASSDPPTLWQYF | TGCGCCAGCAGCGACCCCCCGACTTTGTGGCAGTACTTC
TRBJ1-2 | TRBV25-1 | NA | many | CASSPVWNYGYTF | TGTGCCAGCAGCCCCGTATGGAACTATGGCTACACCTTC
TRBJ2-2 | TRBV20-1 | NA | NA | CSAQGGEAGTGELFF | TGCAGTGCTCAAGGGGGGGAGGCGGGCACCGGGGAGCTGTTTTTT
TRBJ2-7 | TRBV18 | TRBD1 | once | CASSPRDRGEQYF | TGTGCCAGCTCACCAAGGGACAGGGGCGAGCAGTACTTC
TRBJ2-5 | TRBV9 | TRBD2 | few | CASSASGGEETQYF | TGTGCCAGCAGCGCGTCGGGGGGGGAAGAGACCCAGTACTTC
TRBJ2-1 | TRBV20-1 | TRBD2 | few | CSARRTSGSDEQFF | TGCAGTGCTAGACGGACTAGCGGGAGCGATGAGCAGTTCTTC
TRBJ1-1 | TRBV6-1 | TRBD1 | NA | CASSDTTGGTEAFF | TGTGCCAGCAGTGACACGACAGGGGGCACTGAAGCTTTCTTT
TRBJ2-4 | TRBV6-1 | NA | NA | CASSQTSKNIQYF | TGTGCCAGCAGCCAGACTTCCAAAAACATTCAGTACTTC
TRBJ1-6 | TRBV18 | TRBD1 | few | CASSSGTGSNSPLHF | TGTGCCAGCTCATCCGGGACAGGGTCAAATTCACCCCTCCACTTT
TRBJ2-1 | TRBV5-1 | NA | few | CASSLVAVSYNEQFF | TGCGCCAGCAGCTTGGTCGCTGTCTCCTACAATGAGCAGTTCTTC
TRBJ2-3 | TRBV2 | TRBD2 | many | CASTPSGASTDTQYF | TGTGCCAGCACCCCTAGCGGAGCTAGCACAGATACGCAGTATTTT
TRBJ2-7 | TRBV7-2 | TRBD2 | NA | CASSRLPGGAYEQYF | TGTGCCAGCAGCCGTCTCCCGGGGGGGGCCTACGAGCAGTACTTC
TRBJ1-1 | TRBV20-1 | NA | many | CSARGPEAFF | TGCAGTGCTAGAGGGCCTGAAGCTTTCTTT
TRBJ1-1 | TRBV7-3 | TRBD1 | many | CASSAETGGYTEAFF | TGTGCCAGCAGCGCCGAGACAGGGGGGTACACTGAAGCTTTCTTT
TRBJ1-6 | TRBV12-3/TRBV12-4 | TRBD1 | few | CASSPQGGVNSPLHF | TGTGCCAGCAGTCCCCAGGGGGGGGTTAATTCACCCCTCCACTTT
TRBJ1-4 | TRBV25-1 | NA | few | CASSGPGEKLFF | TGTGCCAGCAGTGGGCCAGGGGAAAAACTGTTTTTT
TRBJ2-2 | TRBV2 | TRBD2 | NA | CASKDPAGGNGELFF | TGTGCCAGCAAGGATCCAGCGGGAGGGAACGGGGAGCTGTTTTTT
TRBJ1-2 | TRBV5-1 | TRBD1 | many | CASSDPGQGYGYTF | TGCGCCAGCAGCGACCCGGGACAGGGTTATGGCTACACCTTC
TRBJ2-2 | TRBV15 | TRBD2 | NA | CATSRVSWGGTGELFF | TGTGCCACCAGCAGAGTTAGCTGGGGGGGGACCGGGGAGCTGTTTTTT
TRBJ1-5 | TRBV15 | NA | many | CATSRDDGFGNQPQHF | TGTGCCACCAGCAGAGATGATGGCTTCGGCAATCAGCCCCAGCATTTT
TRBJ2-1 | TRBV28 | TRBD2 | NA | CASFNSGNYNEQFF | TGTGCCAGCTTCAATAGCGGGAACTACAATGAGCAGTTCTTC
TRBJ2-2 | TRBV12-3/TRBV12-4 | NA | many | CASSYRVMNTGELFF | TGTGCCAGCAGTTACAGGGTCATGAACACCGGGGAGCTGTTTTTT
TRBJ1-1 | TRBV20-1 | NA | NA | CSAREGQGPTEAFF | TGCAGTGCTAGAGAGGGGCAGGGCCCCACTGAAGCTTTCTTT
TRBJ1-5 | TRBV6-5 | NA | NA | CASRLGGSNQPQHF | TGTGCCAGCAGACTCGGGGGTAGCAATCAGCCCCAGCATTTT
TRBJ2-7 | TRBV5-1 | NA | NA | CASSPAGQPREQYF | TGCGCCAGCAGCCCTGCGGGACAGCCTCGGGAGCAGTACTTC
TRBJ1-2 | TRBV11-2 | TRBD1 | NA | CASSLGTGGPYGYTF | TGTGCCAGCAGCTTAGGGACAGGGGGCCCCTATGGCTACACCTTC
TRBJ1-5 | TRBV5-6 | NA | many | CASSKVDASNQPQHF | TGTGCCAGCAGCAAGGTGGATGCTAGCAATCAGCCCCAGCATTTT
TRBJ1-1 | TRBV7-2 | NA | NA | CASSKRQNTEAFF | TGTGCCAGCAGCAAAAGACAGAACACTGAAGCTTTCTTT